Listed below are T cell receptor beta chains from one sample, sequenced in a study of siplizumab effects on memory and regulatory T cells. Only in-frame clones appear in the TCRdb table, and some are missing; sequencing was by immunoSEQ multiplex PCR. The data show about 100,000 clones, 75% to 95% seen once. The sequencing input was CD4+ T cells sorted from blood. The source of these receptors is a human donor in good health. Some clones in this sample may be carry-over from other donors' samples. Both conserved end residues are part of each CDR3. D genes are given only for firm matches.

cdr3_length v_call d_call cdr3_aa
14 TRBV10-1 TRBD1 CASSPGTGGKTQYF
15 TRBV19 NA CASSKQGNLNQPQHF
13 TRBV7-3 NA CASSVKVRTEAFF
15 TRBV6-5 NA CASSKPSSGSYEQYF
16 TRBV5-5 NA CASSFGTTNSGNTIYF
18 TRBV5-1 TRBD2 CASSFRGSSGSGTDTQYF
13 TRBV9 NA CASSVGPPDTQYF
12 TRBV2 NA CASSDDGYEQYF
13 TRBV2 TRBD1 CASSGTGEETQYF
15 TRBV15 NA CATSRAGIGLYEQYF
16 TRBV19 TRBD1 CASSTGQGNYNQPQHF
14 TRBV19 TRBD1 CASRWDRAADTQYF
15 TRBV19 TRBD1 CASSLTGGPSYEQYF
13 TRBV18 NA CASSQGVNTEAFF
13 TRBV6-5 NA CASSYKGYTEAFF
21 TRBV4-1 TRBD2 CASSQERSGTSGRAIADTQYF
18 TRBV4-1 TRBD2 CASSPGLAGGLAKNIQYF
13 TRBV19 TRBD1 CASSITGAEREYF